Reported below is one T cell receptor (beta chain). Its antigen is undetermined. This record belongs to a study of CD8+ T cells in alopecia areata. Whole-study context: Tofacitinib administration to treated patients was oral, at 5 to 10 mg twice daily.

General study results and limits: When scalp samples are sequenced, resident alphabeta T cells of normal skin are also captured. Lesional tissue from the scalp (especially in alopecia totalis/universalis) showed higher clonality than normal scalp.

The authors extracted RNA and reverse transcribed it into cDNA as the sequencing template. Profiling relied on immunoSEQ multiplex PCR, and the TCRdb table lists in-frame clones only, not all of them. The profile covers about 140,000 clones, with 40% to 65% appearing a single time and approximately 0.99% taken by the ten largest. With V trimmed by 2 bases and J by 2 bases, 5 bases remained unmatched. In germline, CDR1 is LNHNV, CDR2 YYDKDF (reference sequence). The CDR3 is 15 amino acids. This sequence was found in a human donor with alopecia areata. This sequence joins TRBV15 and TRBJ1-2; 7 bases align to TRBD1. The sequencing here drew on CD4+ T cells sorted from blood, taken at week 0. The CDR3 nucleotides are TGTGCCACCAGCAGACCAGACAGGGTGAACTATGGCTACACCTTC. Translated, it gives CATSRPDRVNYGYTF.